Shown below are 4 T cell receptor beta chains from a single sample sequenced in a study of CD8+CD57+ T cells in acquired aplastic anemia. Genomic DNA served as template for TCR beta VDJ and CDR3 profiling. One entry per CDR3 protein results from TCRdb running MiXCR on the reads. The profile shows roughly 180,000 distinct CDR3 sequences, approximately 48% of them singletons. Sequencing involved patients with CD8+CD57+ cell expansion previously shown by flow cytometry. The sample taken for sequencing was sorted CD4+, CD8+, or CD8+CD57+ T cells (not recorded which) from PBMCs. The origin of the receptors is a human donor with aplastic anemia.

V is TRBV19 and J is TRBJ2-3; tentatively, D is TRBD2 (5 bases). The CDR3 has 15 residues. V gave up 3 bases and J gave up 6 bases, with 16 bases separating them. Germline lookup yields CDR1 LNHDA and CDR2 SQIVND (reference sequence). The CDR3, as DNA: TGTGCCAGTAGTATTGGACTCACCCAACGGGATACGCAGTATTTT. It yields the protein CASSIGLTQRDTQYF.

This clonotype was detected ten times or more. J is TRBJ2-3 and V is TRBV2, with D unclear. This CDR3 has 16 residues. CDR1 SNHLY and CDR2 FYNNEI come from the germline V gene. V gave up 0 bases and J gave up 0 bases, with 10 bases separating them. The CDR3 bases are TGTGCCAGCAGTGAAGCCACCGCCGTTAGCACAGATACGCAGTATTTT. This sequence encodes CASSEATAVSTDTQYF.

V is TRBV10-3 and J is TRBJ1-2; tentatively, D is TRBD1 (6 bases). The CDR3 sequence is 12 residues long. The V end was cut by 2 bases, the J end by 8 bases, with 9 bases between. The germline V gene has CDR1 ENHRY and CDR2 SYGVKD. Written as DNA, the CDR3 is TGTGCCATCAGTGAGACAGGGTTCGGCTACACCTTC. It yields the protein CAISETGFGYTF.

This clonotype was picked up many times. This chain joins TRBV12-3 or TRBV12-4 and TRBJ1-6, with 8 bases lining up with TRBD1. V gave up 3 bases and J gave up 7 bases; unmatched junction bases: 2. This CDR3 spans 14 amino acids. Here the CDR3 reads CASSLGQVNSPLHF. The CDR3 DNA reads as TGTGCCAGCAGTTTGGGACAGGTGAATTCACCCCTCCACTTT.